The 5 T cell receptor beta chains below were found in one sample sequenced in a study of blood T cell repertoires in COVID-19. Clones were read by immunoSEQ multiplex PCR, and TCRdb kept only the in-frame ones, dropping some. This table holds about 370,000 clones, about 89% found once. Sequenced input: peripheral blood. Receptors were obtained from a woman aged 25 to 39 with COVID-19, enrolled during active disease.

This chain joins TRBV7-9 and TRBJ2-5; 7 bases agree with TRBD1. The V gene end was trimmed by 5 bases and the J gene end by 5 bases; junction bases not matched to a gene: 8. Germline CDR1 is SEHNR and CDR2 is FQNEAQ (reference sequence). The CDR3 has 14 amino acids. CDR3 residues: CASSRNRGGETQYF. The CDR3 DNA reads TGTGCCAGCAGCCGGAACAGGGGCGGGGAGACCCAGTACTTC.

The chain uses TRBV12-3 or TRBV12-4 and TRBJ2-1, with D possibly TRBD2 on 5 matching bases. CDR3 size: 11 residues. Trimming stripped 5 bases from V and 14 bases from J, with 13 bases between. CDR3 DNA: TGTGCCAGCAGTCGCGAGGGTTCTAAGTTCTTC. This gives the protein CASSREGSKFF.

The chain couples TRBV6-5 to TRBJ1-6, with 9 positions matching TRBD1. The V segment lost 8 bases and the J segment 9 bases; nucleotides outside the gene matches: 5. This CDR3 contains 13 residues. Germline V lookup: CDR1 MNHEY, CDR2 SVGAGI. CDR3 nucleotides: TGTGCCAGCCGACAGGGGGGTGGTTCACCCCTCCACTTT. Encoded protein: CASRQGGGSPLHF.

CDR3 amino acids: CASSLRAGTSGPNEQFF. The CDR3 coding sequence is TGTGCCAGCAGCTTAAGAGCCGGGACTAGCGGGCCGAATGAGCAGTTCTTC. The chain joins TRBV7-6 to TRBJ2-1, with 12 bases matching TRBD2. The V and J ends lost 2 bases and 7 bases, in that order; junction bases with no gene match: 9. Germline V gene data show CDR1 as SGHVS and CDR2 as FNYEAQ. The CDR3 has 17 residues. The full variable domain, rest sourced from reference TRBV7-6 and TRBJ2-1, is GAGVSQSPRYKVTKRGQDVALRCDPISGHVSLYWYRQALGQGPEFLTYFNYEAQQDKSGLPNDRFSAERPEGSISTLTIQRTEQRDSAMYRCASSLRAGTSGPNEQFFGPGTRLTVL.

The V and J genes are TRBV29-1 and TRBJ2-3; 9 nucleotides line up with TRBD1. Trimming took 1 base from V and 1 from J; bases not matched to a gene: 3. The CDR3 totals 15 residues. From germline, CDR1 is SQVTM and CDR2 ANQGSEA. CDR3 DNA sequence: TGCAGCGTTGAAGGAGGGACAGGGCGCACAGATACGCAGTATTTT. Translated: CSVEGGTGRTDTQYF.